This TCR beta chain was observed in a study of monozygotic twins with cystic fibrosis. On this clone itself: An end of the junction differs from the germline gene, which may be a read error.

The repertoire was sequenced with immunoSEQ multiplex PCR; TCRdb's copy has only in-frame clones and lacks some. Of about 11,000 clones listed, more than 95% are singletons. CDR3 length: 12 residues. The germline CDR1 and CDR2 sequences are MNHEY and SVGAGI. Sequencing input: blood. The TCR originated in a boy younger than 18 with cystic fibrosis. The chain couples TRBV6-5 to TRBJ2-7, with a possible D match to TRBD2 (5 bases). DNA for the CDR3: TGTGCCAGCAGTCACTCGGGGTACGAGCAGTACTTC. Encoded protein: CASSHSGYEQYF.